The 19 T cell receptor beta chains given below trace back to one sample, sequenced in a study of T cells after yellow fever vaccination (dated by TCRdb to about 2019). The sample's treatment or condition label, in plain terms: live attenuated yellow fever vaccine strain. The library was obtained by 5' RACE. The instrument was an Illumina HiSeq 2500. TCRdb trimmed public reads at Q25 via fastp, called clones via MiXCR and kept in-frame beta chains. Rows matching on CDR3 protein sequence are summarized as one entry with the most common DNA and genes. Recorded for this sample are just under 600,000 distinct CDR3 sequences; roughly 14% of them occurred a single time. The top ten hold around 15% of the sample. This specimen was PBMCs, taken on the day of the yellow fever booster vaccination. Receptor source: a young man who received the YFV17D yellow fever vaccine.

This clonotype was recorded a few times. The chain links TRBV21-1 to TRBJ2-7; TRBD1 is taken as the D call from the table, unchecked against the DNA. TRBV21-1 represents a pseudogene. The CDR3 is made up of 15 amino acids. The DNA for the CDR3 is TGTGCCAGCAGCTACCCTCCGGGATGGACCTACGAGCAGTACTTC. This sequence encodes CASSYPPGWTYEQYF.

This chain uses TRBV10-3 with TRBJ2-5; TRBD2 aligns across 13 bases. The ends lost 11 bases at V and 4 bases at J; junction bases unmatched: 7. Germline V gene lookup returns CDR1 ENHRY and CDR2 SYGVKD. This CDR3 comprises 14 residues. The CDR3 DNA reads as TGTGCCGCCAGGACTAGCGGGAGTGGAGAGACCCAGTACTTC. Amino acids: CAARTSGSGETQYF.

This clonotype was found many times. The chain uses TRBV20-1 and TRBJ2-4; D is ambiguous. Germline CDR1 and CDR2: DFQATT and SNEGSKA (reference sequence). The ends were cut back, 0 bases at V and 1 base at J, with 13 bases in the middle. The CDR3 consists of 16 residues. The CDR3 spells CSARDLVDFAKNIQYF. For the CDR3, the DNA is TGCAGTGCTAGAGATCTAGTAGATTTCGCCAAAAACATTCAGTACTTC.

The J gene is TRBJ2-2, the V gene TRBV5-1, with D tentatively TRBD2 (6 bases). This CDR3 comprises 14 residues. The V end was cut by 5 bases, the J end by 4 bases, with 12 bases between. Germline V gives CDR1 SGHRS, CDR2 YFSETQ. The CDR3 DNA reads as TGCGCCAGCAGACCGAATAGCGGCACCGGGGAGCTGTTTTTT. It is translated as CASRPNSGTGELFF.

The table lists this clonotype with many counts. The genes are TRBV2 and TRBJ2-7; TRBD2 matches at 7 bases. The CDR3 extends over 13 amino acids. V lost 6 bases and J lost 2; bases outside the gene matches: 4. CDR1 SNHLY and CDR2 FYNNEI come from the germline V gene. In DNA form, the CDR3 reads TGTGCCAGCAGCGGGGGGAAGGCCTACGAGCAGTACTTC. Its translation: CASSGGKAYEQYF.

V is TRBV6-4 and J is TRBJ2-7, with 9 bases identical to TRBD2. V was pared by 3 bases and J by 4 bases, with 7 bases of the junction left unmatched. The CDR3 is 15 amino acids. Germline loops: CDR1 MRHNA, CDR2 SNTAGT. CDR3 sequence: CASSDQREERYEQYF. The DNA for the CDR3 is TGTGCCAGCAGTGATCAGCGGGAGGAGAGGTACGAGCAGTACTTC.

This clonotype was counted a few times. The rearrangement joins TRBV4-2 to TRBJ1-4; 9 nucleotides align to TRBD1. V lost 0 bases to trimming and J lost 5 bases; unmatched junction nucleotides: 10. The CDR3 length is 18 residues. Germline lookup yields CDR1 LGHNA and CDR2 YNFKEQ. CDR3 region: CASSQEGPYRGPNEKLFF. The CDR3 DNA is TGTGCCAGCAGCCAAGAAGGTCCATACAGGGGGCCGAATGAAAAACTGTTTTTT.

At least ten counts were recorded for this clonotype. The V and J genes are TRBV20-1 and TRBJ2-3; D gene uncertain. The CDR3 sequence is 13 residues long. V lost 3 bases to trimming and J lost 1 base, with 8 bases between them. Germline loops: CDR1 DFQATT, CDR2 SNEGSKA (reference sequence). This CDR3 reads CSARLAGTDTQYF. CDR3 nucleotides: TGCAGTGCTAGGCTGGCGGGCACAGATACGCAGTATTTT.

This clonotype was observed a few times. The rearrangement links TRBV29-1 to TRBJ2-5, with D possibly TRBD2 on 5 matching bases. V lost 7 bases and J 7 bases, leaving 13 bases between the germline ends. CDR1 SQVTM and CDR2 ANQGSEA come from the germline V gene. The CDR3 has 11 amino acids. DNA of the CDR3: TGCAGCGCACCACTAGTTGGGACCCAGTACTTC. This encodes CSAPLVGTQYF. The full variable domain, completed using reference TRBV29-1 and TRBJ2-5, is SAVISQKPSRDICQRGTSLTIQCQVDSQVTMMFWYRQQPGQSLTLIATANQGSEATYESGFVIDKFPISRPNLTFSTLTVSNMSPEDSSIYLCSAPLVGTQYFGPGTRLLVL.

V usage is TRBV9 and J usage is TRBJ2-1; D is perhaps TRBD1 or TRBD2 (5 bases each). There are 15 residues in the CDR3. V shed 7 bases and J shed 0 bases, with 14 bases lying between them. CDR1 SGDLS and CDR2 YYNGEE come from the germline V gene. For the CDR3, the DNA is TGTGCCAGCTCCCTCGGGGACGGCTCCTACAATGAGCAGTTCTTC. This sequence encodes CASSLGDGSYNEQFF.

The chain couples TRBV6-2 or TRBV6-3 to TRBJ2-1; 9 bases line up with TRBD1. Germline-derived CDR1 and CDR2 are MNHEY and SVGEGT. The V and J ends lost 2 bases and 8 bases, in that order; junction bases with no gene match: 22. The CDR3 totals 20 residues. The CDR3 loop is CASSYPRINVPGQGYYEQFF. DNA of the CDR3: TGTGCCAGCAGTTACCCTAGGATCAACGTTCCGGGACAGGGTTACTATGAGCAGTTCTTC.

The V and J genes are TRBV7-2 and TRBJ2-1, with 14 bases fitting TRBD2. With 5 bases clipped from V and 6 bases from J, the junction kept 6 bases outside the gene matches. This CDR3 is built from 16 residues. Germline CDR1 SGHTA, CDR2 FQGNSA. CDR3 DNA sequence: TGTGCCAGCAGCCCCCCGGGACTAGCGGGAGTCAATGAGCAGTTCTTC. Translation gives CASSPPGLAGVNEQFF.

This clonotype occurred a few times. The chain couples TRBV20-1 to TRBJ2-7; 7 positions agree with TRBD2. Germline V lookup: CDR1 DFQATT, CDR2 SNEGSKA (reference sequence). The CDR3 has 13 residues. V shed 3 bases, J shed 2 bases, and the junction held 4 bases outside the gene matches. The CDR3 loop reads CSARASGTYEQYF. The CDR3 bases are TGCAGTGCTAGGGCTAGCGGAACCTACGAGCAGTACTTC.

CDR3 nucleotide sequence: TGCGCCAGCAGCTTGGAGGCGGCGGGACGGGGAGAGACCCAGTACTTC. Translation gives CASSLEAAGRGETQYF. The V and J genes are TRBV5-1 and TRBJ2-5; D perhaps matches TRBD2 (6 bases). CDR3 length: 16 amino acids. Deletions cut 0 bases from V and 4 bases from J, with 16 bases between. The V gene's germline CDR1 is SGHRS and CDR2 YFSETQ.

The V gene is TRBV21-1, the J gene TRBJ2-5; TRBD1, the table's D call, was not compared with the DNA. TRBV21-1 is deemed a pseudogene. The CDR3 contains 15 residues. The CDR3 DNA sequence: TGTGCCAGCAGCAAAGTAGGGACAGACCAAGAGACCCAGTACTTC. Its translation is CASSKVGTDQETQYF.

This clonotype was seen many times. This rearrangement joins TRBV10-1 to TRBJ2-7, with D maybe TRBD2 (6 bases). CDR3 size: 14 residues. Trimming removed 4 bases at V and 2 bases at J, with 12 bases between. CDR1 WNHNN and CDR2 SYGVQD come from the germline V gene (reference sequence). CDR3 sequence reads: CASSVGLPPYEQYF. The CDR3 nucleotides are TGCGCCAGCAGTGTAGGACTACCTCCCTACGAGCAGTACTTC.

As to this clonotype: The germline gene is not matched at one end of the junction; a read error may be the cause. The chain is built from TRBV23-1 and TRBJ2-7; D may be TRBD1 (6 bases). TRBV23-1 counts as an open reading frame of uncertain function. The CDR3 is made up of 15 amino acids. CDR3 nucleotide sequence: TGCGCCAGCAGTCGCCGACAGGAAGTCGACTACGCGCAGTACTTC. Encoded protein: CASSRRQEVDYAQYF.

This clonotype has just a few counts. The chain joins TRBV5-4 to TRBJ2-5; D could derive from TRBD1 or TRBD2 (5 bases each). Between the trimmed V and J ends, which lost 4 bases and 3 bases, there was a span of 13 bases. Germline lookup yields CDR1 SGHNT and CDR2 YYREEE (reference sequence). The CDR3 is made up of 14 amino acids. The CDR3 spells CASSLPGRKETQYF. The DNA of the CDR3 is TGTGCCAGCAGCCTTCCGGGGCGCAAAGAGACCCAGTACTTC.

This clonotype has more than one count but fewer than ten. The chain joins TRBV4-3 to TRBJ2-3; the D gene is possibly TRBD1 (6 bases). Deletions cut 4 bases from V and 4 bases from J, with 15 bases between. There are 15 residues in the CDR3. Germline V gene lookup returns CDR1 LGHNA and CDR2 YSLEER. The CDR3 loop is CASSRRRGFADTQYF. The CDR3 bases are TGCGCCAGCAGCCGTCGCAGGGGATTCGCAGATACGCAGTATTTT.